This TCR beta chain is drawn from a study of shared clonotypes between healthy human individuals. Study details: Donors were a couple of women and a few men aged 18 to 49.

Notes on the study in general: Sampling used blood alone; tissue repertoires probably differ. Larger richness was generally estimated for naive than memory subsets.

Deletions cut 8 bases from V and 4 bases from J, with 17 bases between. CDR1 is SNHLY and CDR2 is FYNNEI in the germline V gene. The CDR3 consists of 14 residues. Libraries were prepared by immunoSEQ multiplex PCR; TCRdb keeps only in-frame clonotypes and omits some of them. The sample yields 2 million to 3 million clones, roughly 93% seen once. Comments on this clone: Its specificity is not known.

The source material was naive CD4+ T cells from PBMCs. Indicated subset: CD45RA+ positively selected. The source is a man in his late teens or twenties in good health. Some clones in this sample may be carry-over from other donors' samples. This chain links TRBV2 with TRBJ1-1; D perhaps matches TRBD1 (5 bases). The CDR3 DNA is TGTGCCAGCTGCTTCGGGGCAGGGATCACTGAAGCTTTCTTT. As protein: CASCFGAGITEAFF.